A single sample gave rise to the 2 T cell receptor beta chains below, sequenced in a study of control samples from healthy donors and cancer patients. Sequencing used immunoSEQ multiplex PCR; TCRdb keeps in-frame clones, though not all of them. The sample contains approximately 70,000 clones, roughly 89% of which appear only once. Sequenced: PBMCs. All receptors derive from a man in his sixties with lung cancer.

The V gene is TRBV5-6, the J gene TRBJ2-7; 11 nucleotides line up with TRBD1. The CDR3 contains 16 residues. In germline, CDR1 is SGHDT, CDR2 YYEEEE. V shed 3 bases and J 4 bases; nucleotides not matched to a gene: 9. DNA for the CDR3: TGTGCCAGCAGCTGGAACGTAGGACAGGGGGCTTACGAGCAGTACGTC. Translated, it gives CASSWNVGQGAYEQYV.

The chain joins TRBV6-5 to TRBJ1-6; D gene uncertain. Per the germline V gene, CDR1 is MNHEY and CDR2 is SVGAGI. CDR3 length: 15 amino acids. Trimming left V 2 bases short and J 8 bases short, with 13 bases between. The CDR3 sequence is CASSYRRAPDSPLHF. In nucleotides, the CDR3 is TGTGCCAGCAGTTACAGGCGGGCCCCAGATTCACCCCTCCACTTT.